The clone carrying this T cell receptor (beta chain) has ten or more counts. The antigen is unknown. Preparation of the unsorted libraries drew on 2 million PBMCs stored at -80 C. The sample originates from a study of neurological immune-mediated disorders. CDR3 length: 16 residues. The ends lost 1 base at V and 7 bases at J; junction bases unmatched: 6. Overall study results and limits: Across subjects, expanded clones had no CDR3 amino acid sequences in common, pointing to private repertoires in all groups. Multiple sclerosis, the disease with the least TCR clonal expansion, fell below healthy controls, whereas HTLV-1-associated myelopathy showed the most.

Synthesis of cDNA was accomplished via 5'RACE employing 10-nucleotide random UMIs. One entry per CDR3 protein results from TCRdb running MiXCR on the 5' RACE reads. The sample holds about 22,000 distinct CDR3 sequences, roughly a tenth seen once. The chain has TRBV12-3 or TRBV12-4 and TRBJ2-3, with 12 bases aligning to TRBD1. The source material was PBMCs. This receptor was identified in a woman aged 60-75 years with HTLV-1-associated myelopathy (HAM/TSP). CDR3 loop: CASSLGGQGAVNTQYF. CDR3 nucleotides: TGTGCCAGCAGTTTAGGGGGACAGGGGGCCGTAAATACGCAGTATTTT.